This TCR beta chain was observed in a study of blood T cell repertoires in COVID-19. In the original processing: Amplification with reference gene primers provided the estimates of nucleated cell counts. Here immunoSEQ multiplex PCR was the method, and the copy in TCRdb shows in-frame clones only, minus some. The V and J calls and clone size come from that table; D and trimming were worked out from the DNA. The sample contains 100,000 to 150,000 clones, about 85% of which appear only once. The V segment lost 6 bases and the J segment 0 bases; nucleotides outside the gene matches: 12. Looked up from germline, CDR1 is SNHLY and CDR2 is FYNNEI. This CDR3 has 17 residues.

Sequences were obtained from peripheral blood. V is TRBV2 and J is TRBJ2-5, with 8 bases identical to TRBD2. This TCR derives from a woman older than 75 with acute or convalescent COVID-19. The CDR3 DNA reads as TGTGCCAGCAGGGTGAGTTACGGGCGGGGGGACCAAGAGACCCAGTACTTC. Its translation is CASRVSYGRGDQETQYF.